Described below is a single T cell receptor (beta chain) sequence and its context. The data derive from a study of OX40 agonist ivuxolimab in advanced cancers. Study summary: Eligibility rules accepted prior anti-PD-1, anti-PD-L1 or anti-CTLA-4 therapy, and around 43% had some.

The data were produced by immunoSEQ multiplex PCR, yet TCRdb's version contains in-frame clones alone and is incomplete. This sample carries under 70,000 clones, roughly 90% of them seen once, and the ten largest clones take 1.4%. This CDR3 is 14 amino acids long. Trimming removed 2 bases from V and 6 bases from J, with 13 bases in between. Per germline, CDR1 SNHLY and CDR2 FYNNEI. Blood got drawn at baseline, again on cycle 4 day 1, and then on cycle 7 day 1. This sample comprised CD4+ or CD8+ T cells sorted from blood, obtained in a trial of the OX40 agonist ivuxolimab. J is TRBJ1-1 and V is TRBV2, with D possibly TRBD1 on 6 matching bases. This clonotype was obtained from an adult with an advanced solid tumor such as melanoma, head and neck, liver or kidney cancer. Here the CDR3 DNA reads TGTGCCAGCAGTGAAAGAGGGGGGCGCGCTGAAGCTTTCTTT. This sequence encodes CASSERGGRAEAFF.